A single sample is the source of the 14 T cell receptor beta chains below, sequenced in a study of T cells in Graves' hyperthyroidism and ophthalmopathy. Template material for amplifying TCR beta CDR3 regions consisted of RNA transcripts. The TCR CDR3 first-round RT-PCR relied on the HTBI primer set. TCRdb reanalysed the multiplex PCR reads using MiXCR and keeps one entry per CDR3 protein. The sample lists around 300,000 distinct CDR3 sequences; approximately 14% were seen once. Source material: blood. The receptors here all came from a woman aged 40 to 55 with Graves' hyperthyroidism.

The sample holds many counts of this clonotype. The gene calls are TRBV15 and TRBJ2-1; D remains ambiguous. The CDR3 consists of 12 residues. Germline V lookup: CDR1 LNHNV, CDR2 YYDKDF (reference sequence). Trimming removed 1 base at V and 8 bases at J, with 6 bases between. CDR3 sequence (DNA): TGTGCCACCAGCAGAGGGTGGGATGAGCAGTTCTTC. It yields the protein CATSRGWDEQFF.

The CDR3 bases are TGCGCCAGCAGCCAAGATAGCGGGACAGGCTTTGGCGAGCAGTACTTC. Translating it yields CASSQDSGTGFGEQYF. The V and J genes are TRBV4-1 and TRBJ2-7; tentatively, D is TRBD1 or TRBD2 (8 bases each). The CDR3 contains 16 residues. Germline CDR1 is MGHRA and CDR2 is YSYEKL. V was shortened by 0 bases and J by 6 bases, with 18 bases between the two germline ends.

This clonotype was detected ten times or more. The V and J genes are TRBV28 and TRBJ1-2; no reliable D call. The ends were cut back, 4 bases at V and 5 bases at J, with 8 bases in the middle. Germline values: CDR1 MDHEN, CDR2 SYDVKM. This CDR3 contains 12 residues. The CDR3 reads CASSWNQYGYTF. The CDR3 DNA follows: TGTGCCAGCAGTTGGAACCAATATGGCTACACCTTC.

This clonotype was recorded many times. The genes are TRBV10-3 and TRBJ1-1, with D unresolved. V was shortened by 3 bases and J by 1 base, with 6 bases between the two germline ends. This CDR3 contains 13 residues. Germline loops: CDR1 ENHRY, CDR2 SYGVKD. CDR3 bases: TGTGCCATCAGTGATATCAAGAACACTGAAGCTTTCTTT. Translated, it gives CAISDIKNTEAFF.

V is TRBV7-8 and J is TRBJ2-5; TRBD1 matches 11 bases. With 9 bases clipped from V and 5 bases from J, the junction kept 5 bases outside the gene matches. The germline CDR1 and CDR2 sequences are SGHVS and FQNEAQ. This CDR3 has 13 residues. In nucleotides, the CDR3 is TGTGCCAGTCTGGACAGGGGGCGGGAGACCCAGTACTTC. Translation gives CASLDRGRETQYF.

The CDR3 region is CASSLMASGMGTQYF. The CDR3 DNA reads as TGTGCCAGCAGCTTAATGGCTAGCGGGATGGGGACCCAGTACTTC. The chain couples TRBV7-9 to TRBJ2-5, with 9 bases aligning to TRBD2. Germline V lookup: CDR1 SEHNR, CDR2 FQNEAQ (reference sequence). This CDR3 has 15 residues. V was pared by 2 bases and J by 7 bases, with 8 bases of the junction left unmatched.

V and J are TRBV11-2 and TRBJ2-3; 10 nucleotides agree with TRBD2. Germline V CDR1 and CDR2: SGHAT, FQNNGV. V was clipped by 3 bases and J by 0 bases; unmatched bases: 9. This CDR3 has 18 residues. The CDR3 loop is CASSFSPSGSLSTDTQYF. CDR3 DNA: TGTGCCAGCAGCTTTAGCCCTAGCGGGAGTTTAAGCACAGATACGCAGTATTTT.

This clonotype turned up a few times. This chain joins TRBV2 and TRBJ2-2; 10 bases agree with TRBD1. Trimming cost V 6 bases and J 7 bases; bases outside gene matches: 5. There are 14 residues in the CDR3. CDR1 and CDR2 from the germline V gene are SNHLY and FYNNEI. CDR3: CASRTGTGVGELFF. The DNA for the CDR3 is TGTGCCAGCAGAACCGGGACAGGGGTCGGGGAGCTGTTTTTT.

Written as DNA, the CDR3 is TGTGCCAGCAGTTCCCTCGGGAGGAGATCAGATACGCAGTATTTT. Translated: CASSSLGRRSDTQYF. V is TRBV12-3 or TRBV12-4 and J is TRBJ2-3; TRBD2 matches 7 bases. Trimming cost V 4 bases and J 4 bases; bases outside gene matches: 8. The CDR3 covers 15 residues.

This clonotype turned up a few times. V usage is TRBV19 and J usage is TRBJ2-5; D call uncertain. CDR1 and CDR2 from the germline V gene are LNHDA and SQIVND (reference sequence). The V gene lost 7 bases and the J gene lost 1 base, with 13 bases spanning the gap. The length of the CDR3 is 14 residues. For the CDR3, the DNA is TGTGCCAGTAATATGCTACACCGCCAAGAGACCCAGTACTTC. Its protein is CASNMLHRQETQYF. The full variable domain, rest sourced from reference TRBV19 and TRBJ2-5, is DGGITQSPKYLFRKEGQNVTLSCEQNLNHDAMYWYRQDPGQGLRLIYYSQIVNDFQKGDIAEGYSVSREKKESFPLTVTSAQKNPTAFYLCASNMLHRQETQYFGPGTRLLVL.

There are a few counts of this clonotype. The rearrangement links TRBV20-1 to TRBJ1-1; D is undetermined. Germline CDR1 is DFQATT and CDR2 is SNEGSKA (reference sequence). V was clipped by 5 bases and J by 4 bases, with 11 bases between them. This CDR3 has 12 residues. CDR3 in DNA: TGCAGTGCTTATTATGGTGGCACTGAAGCTTTCTTT. Amino acids: CSAYYGGTEAFF.

In this sample, this clonotype turned up many times. The genes are TRBV11-2 and TRBJ1-1; 7 positions agree with TRBD1. V was clipped by 7 bases and J by 2 bases; unmatched bases: 13. The germline CDR1 and CDR2 sequences are SGHAT and FQNNGV. The CDR3 contains 16 residues. CDR3 bases: TGTGCCAGCACCCGAGAGGAGGGGGCGGGAAACACTGAAGCTTTCTTT. Amino acids: CASTREEGAGNTEAFF.

This chain uses TRBV28 with TRBJ2-2; TRBD2 matches 10 bases. J lost 2 bases, V lost 6 bases, and 9 bases had no gene match. CDR1 MDHEN and CDR2 SYDVKM come from the germline V gene. The CDR3 is made up of 17 amino acids. The CDR3 DNA reads as TGTGCCAGCAGCCTGCTGAGGACTAGCGGAAACACCGGGGAGCTGTTTTTT. It is translated as CASSLLRTSGNTGELFF.

In its sample, this clonotype was seen a few times. V is TRBV5-1 and J is TRBJ2-5; TRBD2 matches at 9 bases. Per the germline V gene, CDR1 is SGHRS and CDR2 is YFSETQ. This CDR3 contains 14 residues. Trimming at V came to 0 bases and at J to 13 bases, leaving 10 bases not matched to a gene. DNA of the CDR3: TGCGCCAGCAGCTTGGACGACGGGACTAGCTTACCGTACTTC. This codes for CASSLDDGTSLPYF.